This TCR beta chain was sequenced during a study of shared clonotypes between healthy human individuals (TCRdb year 2020). About the full investigation: Three men and a couple of women, aged 18 to 49 years, made up the cohort. Per donor, three plates each were used for CD4 naive and CD4 memory, two for CD8 naive, and one for CD8 memory. Blood TCR repertoires of roughly five healthy adults were deeply sequenced to estimate repertoire size and the extent of clonotype sharing between individuals. Different laboratories and diverse techniques were used to prepare libraries and sequence TCR repertoires, to increase sequencing depth and limit assay-specific biases. Per donor, leukapheresis produced somewhere between about 0.8 and 9 billion PBMCs.

The donors were healthy, HIV-negative adults with no recently reported acute infections or vaccinations. Every donor was a Caucasian adult residing in Nashville, Tennessee, USA. Magnetic negative selection was used to enrich CD4+ T cells, after which naive cells were positively selected on CD45RA and the negative fraction became the memory subset. Blood was obtained by leukapheresis, after which PBMCs were separated by Ficoll-Histopaque density gradient centrifugation and cryopreserved in liquid nitrogen vapor phase. Analytical flow cytometry was used to check the purity and quantity of every magnetically sorted T cell population. Genomic DNA was isolated from every sorted fraction and measured by UV absorbance on a Nanodrop 2000c. The full study reports these points: Sharing across a handful of donors was observed for approximately 4.6% of naive CD4, about 4% of naive CD8, over 2% of memory CD4, and roughly 0.4% of memory CD8 clonotypes. Sampling was limited to blood, and TCR repertoires in tissue likely differ from TCR repertoires in blood. Because the study included a small number of donors, the genetic and exposure-history diversity represented was limited. Pairwise subsampling led to the expectation that sequencing depth would affect the degree of clonotype sharing among donors. Naive subsets generally had larger estimated clonotype richness than memory subsets did. Incomplete sequencing was indicated by rarefaction of sorted-subset datasets, despite the large sequencing depth. Clonotypes shared by all four sorted-subset donors showed higher generation probabilities than non-shared clonotypes.

This clone showed up just once. Its antigen is unknown. No much larger clone is present one base from it, and per-base qualities are unavailable. TCR CDR3 regions were amplified from genomic DNA by multiplex PCR using the deep immunoSEQ assay. For each cell subset, the extracted genomic DNA was distributed evenly across all wells of several immunoSEQ 96-well plates, and each plate served as one replicate. Each replicate PCR for sorted subsets received around 200 ng genomic DNA, equal to about 30,000 T cell genomes. Purified libraries were quantified with a Qubit 3.0 fluorometer, sized on a Bioanalyzer 2100, and re-quantified with the KAPA Library Quantification kit. Every immunoSEQ 96-well plate was sequenced on a separate single-read 150-cycle Illumina NextSeq 550 flow cell. As for the original processing: Because the immunoSEQ output held only junctional sequences and lacked quality scores, the filtering could not match the filtering applied to full-length reads. To assign V/J genes and CDR3, sequences were annotated using PyIR, a Python wrapper for IgBLAST v1.9, with IMGT germline references. Reads were filtered out if the reads had weak V/J assignments (E-value above 1e-6), no CDR3, stop codons, out-of-frame junctions, or ambiguous translated residues. A V3J clonotype was defined by an identical inferred V gene, J gene, and CDR3 amino acid sequence. Percentage overlap between repertoires was calculated by dividing the number of shared unique clonotypes by the size of the smaller repertoire. Repertoire richness was assessed with RTK rarefaction, the Chao1 estimator, and Recon v2.1 estimates of unobserved clonotypes. Generation probabilities for all TCRbeta clonotypes obtained by the gDNA method from a handful of donors were computed using OLGA. Held by TCRdb, this immuneACCESS table contains in-frame sequences only and omits some clones. Under half of the omission traces to an unresolved V gene where checked; the cause of the rest is unknown. That table gives V, J and clone size, and the DNA gave D and trimming. The sample includes some 2,400,000 clones, with approximately 96% observed a single time. More than 0.1% of the sample rests with the top ten.

Trimming takes 4 bases from V and 7 bases from J, and the germline ends sit 16 bases apart. The germline V gene encodes CDR1 MGHRA and CDR2 YSYEKL. Counted from cysteine to phenylalanine, this CDR3 has 14 amino acids. The only DNA kept is the CDR3, 42 bases in frame from the first base. The receptor comes from a young man in good health. Recombination joined TRBV4-1 with TRBJ1-1; the D segment could be TRBD1, given 6 matching bases. Input material: naive CD4+ T cells sorted from blood. Per the publication, the cell subset or site label means: CD45RA+ positively selected. The CDR3 region: CASSPGGGGIEAFF. Read as DNA, the sequence is TGCGCCAGCAGCCCCGGGGGGGGCGGAATTGAAGCTTTCTTT.